This T cell receptor (beta chain) stems from a study of graft-versus-host responses after intestinal transplantation. On the study more broadly: Every recipient had anti-thymocyte globulin induction and approximately 3 years of tacrolimus plus steroids.

Method: immunoSEQ multiplex PCR; TCRdb's copy keeps in-frame clones and lacks some. Among approximately 99,000 clones listed, 92% were seen once. Whole-study results and caveats: The marrow of recipients harbored GvH clones, and ileum or blood showed some of them first. Circulating GvH clones peaking coincided with falling HvG clones soon after transplant.

For this clone: What it binds is not known.

The sequence was obtained from a human donor who was the organ donor for an intestinal transplant. The specimen comprised unstimulated CD8+ T cells sorted from spleen or lymph node cells, sampled before transplant.

CDR3 sequence: CASSPGYDEQYF. CDR3 sequence (DNA): TGTGCCAGCAGTCCCGGGTACGACGAGCAGTACTTC. The rearrangement uses TRBV27 and TRBJ2-7; D is unclear. Trimming took off 5 bases at V and 5 bases at J, with 10 bases between the two ends. CDR1 is MNHEY, CDR2 SMNVEV, per germline (reference sequence). The CDR3 totals 12 residues.